The rows below give T cell receptor beta chains drawn from one sample of a study of cytomegalovirus exposure and HLA in healthy donors. Sequencing used immunoSEQ multiplex PCR; TCRdb keeps in-frame clones, though not all of them. The data contain under 200,000 clones, around 75% of them singletons. The sequenced material came from PBMCs. The receptors derive from a human donor in good health. CDR3s include the opening cysteine and the closing phenylalanine or tryptophan. The D gene is left open where the match is weak. Not every row has a clone size; where given, it reads once, few, many or a size class.

clone size,J gene,D gene,V gene,CDR3 protein,CDR3 DNA
-,TRBJ2-7,-,TRBV2,CASRNGPGSSYEQYF,TGTGCCAGCAGGAATGGACCTGGGAGCTCCTACGAGCAGTACTTC
-,TRBJ1-1,-,TRBV4-1,CASSQSHRDNTEAFF,TGCGCCAGCAGCCAAAGTCACAGAGATAACACTGAAGCTTTCTTT
-,TRBJ2-7,-,TRBV6-5,CASSYNGGTAPYEQYF,TGTGCCAGCAGTTATAACGGCGGGACGGCACCCTACGAGCAGTACTTC
-,TRBJ2-3,TRBD2,TRBV18,CASSPQRGAQGTQYF,TGTGCCAGCTCACCACAGCGGGGGGCCCAGGGGACGCAGTATTTT
-,TRBJ1-1,-,TRBV6-5,CASSYTPLGAEAFF,TGTGCCAGCAGTTACACTCCTCTCGGGGCTGAAGCTTTCTTT
-,TRBJ1-1,-,TRBV6-1,CAIPRGGANTEAFF,TGTGCGATACCCAGGGGAGGGGCCAACACTGAAGCTTTCTTT
-,TRBJ2-3,TRBD2,TRBV5-4,CASSEGLAEDTQYF,TGTGCCAGCAGCGAGGGACTAGCGGAAGATACGCAGTATTTT
-,TRBJ2-1,-,TRBV7-2,CASSQYGSEQFF,TGTGCCAGCAGTCAATACGGGAGTGAGCAGTTCTTC
-,TRBJ2-7,-,TRBV7-8,CASSLFSVSSSYEQYF,TGTGCCAGCAGCTTATTTAGCGTTAGCAGCAGCTACGAGCAGTACTTC
-,TRBJ2-1,TRBD1,TRBV10-1,CASSAPGQGHNEQFF,TGCGCCAGCAGTGCTCCGGGACAGGGACACAATGAGCAGTTCTTC
-,TRBJ1-6,TRBD1,TRBV7-9,CSSSHGQGMNNSPLHF,TGTTCCAGCAGCCACGGACAGGGAATGAATAATTCACCCCTCCACTTT
-,TRBJ2-5,-,TRBV7-3,CASSPRGALETQYF,TGTGCCAGCAGCCCCCGGGGGGCACTAGAGACCCAGTACTTC
-,TRBJ2-1,TRBD1,TRBV4-1,CASSSDRGDYNEQFF,TGCGCCAGCAGCTCGGACAGGGGGGACTACAATGAGCAGTTCTTC
-,TRBJ2-1,TRBD1,TRBV6-1,CASSEALPGQGFSNEQFF,TGTGCCAGCAGTGAAGCGCTTCCGGGACAGGGTTTCTCCAATGAGCAGTTCTTC
-,TRBJ1-5,TRBD1,TRBV6-5,CASSPGQGIQPQHF,TGTGCCAGCAGCCCGGGACAGGGGATTCAGCCCCAGCATTTT
-,TRBJ1-5,-,TRBV19,CASSPETAWGGQPQHF,TGCGCCAGTAGCCCTGAAACAGCCTGGGGGGGGCAGCCCCAGCATTTT
few,TRBJ2-1,TRBD1,TRBV7-9,CASSEDRDNEQFF,TGTGCCAGCAGCGAGGACAGGGACAATGAGCAGTTCTTC
-,TRBJ2-1,TRBD2,TRBV5-1,CASSSGTSGGYNEQFF,TGCGCCAGCAGCTCAGGGACTAGCGGGGGATACAATGAGCAGTTCTTC
-,TRBJ1-5,-,TRBV28,CASRTLTEPQHF,TGTGCCAGCAGGACACTTACGGAGCCCCAGCATTTT
-,TRBJ1-2,-,TRBV2,CASSATEGGYTF,TGTGCCAGCAGTGCTACAGAAGGTGGCTACACCTTC